Below are 10 T cell receptor beta chains sequenced from a single sample in a study of T-cell memory formation after mild COVID-19. TCRdb independently ran MiXCR on the 5' RACE reads; one entry per CDR3 protein. The sample contains fewer than 500,000 distinct CDR3 sequences, roughly 25% of which appear only once. Sequencing used PBMCs or a T cell subset sorted from them (not recorded which). These receptors all come from an adult woman who had mild COVID-19 (a few samples of this study predate the infection). Cell type and time point are not known.

The chain combines TRBV7-8 with TRBJ1-1, with TRBD1 identical over 7 bases. The CDR3 consists of 16 residues. Trimming took 3 bases from V and 5 from J; bases not matched to a gene: 12. The germline V gene has CDR1 SGHVS and CDR2 FQNEAQ. CDR3 sequence reads: CASSFPGQAGGTEAFF. CDR3 bases: TGTGCCAGCAGCTTTCCAGGACAGGCAGGTGGGACTGAAGCTTTCTTT.

The J gene is TRBJ2-7, the V gene TRBV20-1; 7 nucleotides agree with TRBD1. The CDR3 is 14 residues long. The germline CDR1 and CDR2 sequences are DFQATT and SNEGSKA (reference sequence). Germline trimming cut 6 bases from V and 0 bases from J; bases unmatched to any gene: 8. The CDR3: CSATDRASSYEQYF. Here the CDR3 DNA reads TGCAGTGCCACAGACAGGGCGAGCTCCTACGAGCAGTACTTC.

This clonotype was counted ten times or more. The chain joins TRBV10-2 to TRBJ2-3; D is ambiguous. Germline CDR1 is WSHSY and CDR2 is SAAADI. This CDR3 region has 14 residues. V was shortened by 8 bases and J by 1 base, with 13 bases between the two germline ends. The chain's CDR3 is CASLGNSGTDTQYF. CDR3 DNA: TGCGCCAGCCTGGGAAACTCCGGCACAGATACGCAGTATTTT.

The chain joins TRBV7-2 to TRBJ1-5; D perhaps matches TRBD1 (5 bases). V gave up 0 bases and J gave up 4 bases, with 10 bases separating them. This CDR3 spans 15 amino acids. The germline gives CDR1 SGHTA, CDR2 FQGNSA. The CDR3 here is CASSLALTANQPQHF. CDR3 coding DNA: TGTGCCAGCAGCTTAGCGCTGACAGCGAATCAGCCCCAGCATTTT. Based on the CDR3 plus reference TRBV7-2 and TRBJ1-5, the full variable domain is GAGVSQSPSNKVTEKGKDVELRCDPISGHTALYWYRQSLGQGLEFLIYFQGNSAPDKSGLPSDRFSAERTGGSVSTLTIQRTQQEDSAVYLCASSLALTANQPQHFGDGTRLSIL.

This sequence joins TRBV5-6 and TRBJ2-5; D perhaps matches TRBD2 (7 bases). CDR1 and CDR2 from the germline V gene are SGHDT and YYEEEE. V lost 4 bases and J 6 bases, leaving 25 bases between the germline ends. This CDR3 contains 17 residues. The chain's CDR3 is CASSPLRGPGRGKTQYF. Written as DNA, the CDR3 is TGTGCCAGCAGCCCTCTGCGGGGGCCTGGTCGGGGGAAGACCCAGTACTTC. Based on the CDR3 plus reference TRBV5-6 and TRBJ2-5, the full variable domain is DAGVTQSPTHLIKTRGQQVTLRCSPKSGHDTVSWYQQALGQGPQFIFQYYEEEERQRGNFPDRFSGHQFPNYSSELNVNALLLGDSALYLCASSPLRGPGRGKTQYFGPGTRLLVL.

This chain uses TRBV4-1 with TRBJ2-7; 10 bases agree with TRBD1. V was pared by 1 base and J by 3 bases, with 12 bases of the junction left unmatched. The CDR3 runs to 18 residues. Germline V lookup: CDR1 MGHRA, CDR2 YSYEKL. CDR3 nucleotides: TGCGCCAGCAGCCAAGGTGCGGGACAGGGGACCAGAGGCTACGAGCAGTACTTC. Translating it yields CASSQGAGQGTRGYEQYF.

This rearrangement joins TRBV5-1 to TRBJ2-6; D is possibly TRBD1 (6 bases). The germline V gene encodes CDR1 SGHRS and CDR2 YFSETQ. Trimming took 5 bases from V and 0 from J, leaving 12 bases between them. The CDR3 is made up of 16 amino acids. DNA for the CDR3: TGCGCCAGCAGTCCCGGACAGCCCTCTGGGGCCAACGTCCTGACTTTC. Its protein product is CASSPGQPSGANVLTF.

The genes are TRBV12-3 or TRBV12-4 and TRBJ2-6; no clear D. Deletions cut 3 bases from V and 2 bases from J, with 11 bases between. The CDR3 spans 16 residues. The CDR3: CASSFRAAAGANVLTF. In DNA, the CDR3 is TGTGCCAGCAGTTTCCGGGCAGCAGCTGGGGCCAACGTCCTGACTTTC.

This clonotype was observed a handful of times. J is TRBJ2-2 and V is TRBV7-9; perhaps TRBD2 as D (5 bases). CDR1 SEHNR and CDR2 FQNEAQ come from the germline V gene (reference sequence). The V gene lost 7 bases and the J gene lost 0 bases, with 9 bases spanning the gap. The CDR3 length is 14 residues. CDR3: CASMRGTNTGELFF. The CDR3 region has the DNA TGTGCCAGCATGCGAGGGACGAACACCGGGGAGCTGTTTTTT.

The chain couples TRBV15 to TRBJ2-7; a possible D gene is TRBD1 (6 bases). Trimming took off 6 bases at V and 4 bases at J, with 16 bases between the two ends. Germline CDR1 LNHNV, CDR2 YYDKDF (reference sequence). This CDR3 has 14 amino acids. CDR3 nucleotide sequence: TGTGCCACCAGTGGGGACATTGTGACATACGAGCAGTACTTC. Translation gives CATSGDIVTYEQYF. Together with reference TRBV15 and TRBJ2-7, the CDR3 gives the full variable domain: DAMVIQNPRYQVTQFGKPVTLSCSQTLNHNVMYWYQQKSSQAPKLLFHYYDKDFNNEADTPDNFQSRRPNTSFCFLDIRSPGLGDTAMYLCATSGDIVTYEQYFGPGTRLTVT.